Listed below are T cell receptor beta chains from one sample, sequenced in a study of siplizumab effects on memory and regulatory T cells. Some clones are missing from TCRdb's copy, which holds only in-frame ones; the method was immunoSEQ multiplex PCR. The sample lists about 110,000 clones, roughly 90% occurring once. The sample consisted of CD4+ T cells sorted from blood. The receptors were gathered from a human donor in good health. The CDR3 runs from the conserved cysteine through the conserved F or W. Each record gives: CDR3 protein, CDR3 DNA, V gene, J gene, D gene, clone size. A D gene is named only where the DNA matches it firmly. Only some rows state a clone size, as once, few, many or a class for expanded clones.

CDR3aa: CASSFRGTGLTDTQYF; CDR3nt: TGTGCCAGCAGCTTTAGGGGGACAGGGCTCACAGATACGCAGTATTTT; v_gene: TRBV7-9; j_gene: TRBJ2-3; d_gene: TRBD1; abundance: -
CDR3aa: CAIGKDRGDNYGYTF; CDR3nt: TGTGCCATCGGTAAGGACAGGGGTGACAACTATGGCTACACCTTC; v_gene: TRBV10-3; j_gene: TRBJ1-2; d_gene: TRBD1; abundance: -
CDR3aa: CASTRTSQGGYTF; CDR3nt: TGTGCCAGCACCCGGACATCCCAAGGAGGCTACACCTTC; v_gene: TRBV6-5; j_gene: TRBJ1-2; d_gene: -; abundance: once
CDR3aa: CASSYEGTRTEAFF; CDR3nt: TGTGCCAGCAGTTACGAAGGTACTAGGACTGAAGCTTTCTTT; v_gene: TRBV6-5; j_gene: TRBJ1-1; d_gene: -; abundance: -
CDR3aa: CASSPYTSVGYNEQFF; CDR3nt: TGTGCCAGCAGCCCGTACACTAGCGTGGGCTACAATGAGCAGTTCTTC; v_gene: TRBV5-4; j_gene: TRBJ2-1; d_gene: TRBD2; abundance: once
CDR3aa: CASSEGVQPQHF; CDR3nt: TGTGCCAGCAGTGAAGGGGTCCAGCCCCAGCATTTT; v_gene: TRBV25-1; j_gene: TRBJ1-5; d_gene: -; abundance: -
CDR3aa: CSVVRDRNTYEQYF; CDR3nt: TGCAGCGTCGTAAGGGACAGGAATACCTACGAGCAGTACTTC; v_gene: TRBV29-1; j_gene: TRBJ2-7; d_gene: TRBD1; abundance: -
CDR3aa: CASSLRGFQPQHF; CDR3nt: TGTGCCAGCAGCTTAAGGGGGTTTCAGCCCCAGCATTTT; v_gene: TRBV7-2; j_gene: TRBJ1-5; d_gene: -; abundance: -
CDR3aa: CASYLAGGASYEQYF; CDR3nt: TGTGCCAGCTATCTAGCGGGAGGGGCCTCCTACGAGCAGTACTTC; v_gene: TRBV5-4; j_gene: TRBJ2-7; d_gene: TRBD2; abundance: -
CDR3aa: CASKPWGGFEAFF; CDR3nt: TGTGCCAGCAAGCCGTGGGGAGGATTTGAAGCTTTCTTT; v_gene: TRBV6-1; j_gene: TRBJ1-1; d_gene: -; abundance: few
CDR3aa: CAWRFKGSTNEKLFF; CDR3nt: TGTGCCTGGAGGTTTAAGGGATCCACTAATGAAAAACTGTTTTTT; v_gene: TRBV30; j_gene: TRBJ1-4; d_gene: -; abundance: once
CDR3aa: CASSPSGRSGVEQFF; CDR3nt: TGTGCCAGCAGTCCCAGTGGGAGGAGTGGTGTTGAGCAGTTCTTC; v_gene: TRBV6-5; j_gene: TRBJ2-1; d_gene: -; abundance: once
CDR3aa: CASSLAGRQFF; CDR3nt: TGTGCCAGCAGCTTAGCCGGCCGGCAGTTCTTC; v_gene: TRBV7-8; j_gene: TRBJ2-1; d_gene: -; abundance: -
CDR3aa: CASGFSGTLSYEQYF; CDR3nt: TGTGCTAGTGGTTTTTCCGGGACACTCTCCTACGAGCAGTACTTC; v_gene: TRBV12-5; j_gene: TRBJ2-7; d_gene: -; abundance: -
CDR3aa: CASSEGTGVSYEQYF; CDR3nt: TGTGCCAGCAGCGAAGGGACAGGGGTCTCCTACGAGCAGTACTTC; v_gene: TRBV7-8; j_gene: TRBJ2-7; d_gene: TRBD1; abundance: -
CDR3aa: CASSDGGFGPQHF; CDR3nt: TGTGCCAGCAGTGACGGAGGCTTTGGGCCCCAGCATTTT; v_gene: TRBV6-4; j_gene: TRBJ1-5; d_gene: -; abundance: -
CDR3aa: CASSVPRGQKNTEAFF; CDR3nt: TGTGCCAGCAGCGTACCCCGGGGACAGAAGAACACTGAAGCTTTCTTT; v_gene: TRBV7-2; j_gene: TRBJ1-1; d_gene: TRBD1; abundance: -
CDR3aa: CASGVREGTEAFF; CDR3nt: TGTGCCAGCGGCGTCAGGGAGGGCACTGAAGCTTTCTTT; v_gene: TRBV7-8; j_gene: TRBJ1-1; d_gene: -; abundance: -
CDR3aa: CATSAAFGGGELFF; CDR3nt: TGTGCCACCTCAGCGGCATTCGGAGGCGGGGAGCTGTTTTTT; v_gene: TRBV19; j_gene: TRBJ2-2; d_gene: -; abundance: -
CDR3aa: CASRTGWDLLSPHQPQHF; CDR3nt: TGTGCCAGTAGAACAGGATGGGACCTCCTGTCCCCCCATCAGCCCCAGCATTTT; v_gene: TRBV19; j_gene: TRBJ1-5; d_gene: -; abundance: -
CDR3aa: CASSEYGQNQETQYF; CDR3nt: TGTGCCAGCAGTGAATACGGGCAGAACCAAGAGACCCAGTACTTC; v_gene: TRBV6-1; j_gene: TRBJ2-5; d_gene: -; abundance: -
CDR3aa: CASSAGTSGRLGELFF; CDR3nt: TGTGCCAGCAGCGCGGGGACTAGCGGGAGACTCGGGGAGCTGTTTTTT; v_gene: TRBV11-2; j_gene: TRBJ2-2; d_gene: TRBD2; abundance: -
CDR3aa: CAISESGSQETQYF; CDR3nt: TGTGCCATCAGTGAGTCTGGCAGCCAAGAGACCCAGTACTTC; v_gene: TRBV10-3; j_gene: TRBJ2-5; d_gene: -; abundance: -
CDR3aa: CASSSKQASGNTIYF; CDR3nt: TGTGCCAGCAGCTCAAAACAGGCCTCTGGAAACACCATATATTTT; v_gene: TRBV5-4; j_gene: TRBJ1-3; d_gene: -; abundance: -
CDR3aa: CASSLTGTGGYGYTF; CDR3nt: TGTGCCAGCAGCTTAACCGGGACAGGGGGCTATGGCTACACCTTC; v_gene: TRBV11-1; j_gene: TRBJ1-2; d_gene: TRBD1; abundance: -
CDR3aa: CASSRAAMGEKLFF; CDR3nt: TGTGCCAGCAGTCGAGCCGCTATGGGAGAAAAACTGTTTTTT; v_gene: TRBV2; j_gene: TRBJ1-4; d_gene: -; abundance: -
CDR3aa: CASSLSTGPYGYTF; CDR3nt: TGTGCCAGCAGCTTATCAACAGGGCCCTATGGCTACACCTTC; v_gene: TRBV7-2; j_gene: TRBJ1-2; d_gene: -; abundance: -
CDR3aa: CASGPPRSMNTEAFF; CDR3nt: TGTGCTAGTGGCCCCCCGCGTTCGATGAACACTGAAGCTTTCTTT; v_gene: TRBV12-5; j_gene: TRBJ1-1; d_gene: -; abundance: -
CDR3aa: CASSPSSAGELFF; CDR3nt: TGCGCCAGCAGTCCCAGTTCAGCCGGGGAGCTGTTTTTT; v_gene: TRBV5-1; j_gene: TRBJ2-2; d_gene: -; abundance: -
CDR3aa: CAWRGQPFNYGYTF; CDR3nt: TGTGCCTGGAGGGGACAGCCTTTTAACTATGGCTACACCTTC; v_gene: TRBV30; j_gene: TRBJ1-2; d_gene: TRBD1; abundance: -
CDR3aa: CASSFPDRGQQYF; CDR3nt: TGCGCCAGCAGCTTTCCTGACAGAGGACAGCAGTACTTC; v_gene: TRBV5-1; j_gene: TRBJ2-7; d_gene: -; abundance: -
CDR3aa: CASSVGQGPGYGYTF; CDR3nt: TGTGCCAGCAGCGTAGGACAGGGACCCGGCTATGGCTACACCTTC; v_gene: TRBV9; j_gene: TRBJ1-2; d_gene: TRBD1; abundance: -
CDR3aa: CASSWQASGANVLTF; CDR3nt: TGTGCCAGTAGTTGGCAGGCCTCTGGGGCCAACGTCCTGACTTTC; v_gene: TRBV19; j_gene: TRBJ2-6; d_gene: -; abundance: -
CDR3aa: CASSRRVPGGYGYTF; CDR3nt: TGTGCCAGCAGCAGGAGGGTACCGGGAGGTTATGGCTACACCTTC; v_gene: TRBV21-1; j_gene: TRBJ1-2; d_gene: -; abundance: -
CDR3aa: CASSPGQGKSSNQPQHF; CDR3nt: TGCGCCAGCAGCCCTGGACAGGGTAAATCGAGCAATCAGCCCCAGCATTTT; v_gene: TRBV4-1; j_gene: TRBJ1-5; d_gene: TRBD1; abundance: -
CDR3aa: CASGWEGTEAFF; CDR3nt: TGTGCTAGTGGATGGGAAGGCACTGAAGCTTTCTTT; v_gene: TRBV12-5; j_gene: TRBJ1-1; d_gene: -; abundance: -
CDR3aa: CASSAAGRGGYNEQFF; CDR3nt: TGTGCCAGCAGCGCCGCGGGGCGCGGGGGATACAATGAGCAGTTCTTC; v_gene: TRBV9; j_gene: TRBJ2-1; d_gene: TRBD2; abundance: -
CDR3aa: CASSLSSSGRRYEQYF; CDR3nt: TGTGCCAGCAGTTTATCTTCCAGCGGGAGGAGATACGAGCAGTACTTC; v_gene: TRBV27; j_gene: TRBJ2-7; d_gene: TRBD2; abundance: few
CDR3aa: CASSGDSGGGQPQHF; CDR3nt: TGTGCCAGCAGCGGGGACTCAGGGGGTGGGCAGCCCCAGCATTTT; v_gene: TRBV9; j_gene: TRBJ1-5; d_gene: TRBD1; abundance: -
CDR3aa: CASSPKSGTNTGELFF; CDR3nt: TGTGCCAGCTCACCAAAAAGCGGGACGAACACCGGGGAGCTGTTTTTT; v_gene: TRBV18; j_gene: TRBJ2-2; d_gene: TRBD2; abundance: -
CDR3aa: CASSGTGGVGYTF; CDR3nt: TGTGCCAGCAGTGGGACAGGGGGGGTGGGCTACACCTTC; v_gene: TRBV25-1; j_gene: TRBJ1-2; d_gene: TRBD1; abundance: once
CDR3aa: CSVEGDRHYEQYF; CDR3nt: TGCAGCGTTGAAGGGGACAGACACTACGAGCAGTACTTC; v_gene: TRBV29-1; j_gene: TRBJ2-7; d_gene: TRBD1; abundance: -
CDR3aa: CASSGAGRDTQYF; CDR3nt: TGTGCCAGTAGTGGGGCGGGGAGGGATACGCAGTATTTT; v_gene: TRBV19; j_gene: TRBJ2-3; d_gene: -; abundance: -
CDR3aa: CASSLVSGSNTEAFF; CDR3nt: TGTGCCAGCAGCTTAGTTTCAGGGTCGAACACTGAAGCTTTCTTT; v_gene: TRBV7-6; j_gene: TRBJ1-1; d_gene: -; abundance: -
CDR3aa: CASSLVWGHNEQFF; CDR3nt: TGTGCCAGCAGTTTAGTATGGGGCCACAATGAGCAGTTCTTC; v_gene: TRBV27; j_gene: TRBJ2-1; d_gene: -; abundance: -
CDR3aa: CASSRVKSNQPQHF; CDR3nt: TGTGCCAGCAGCAGGGTGAAAAGCAATCAGCCCCAGCATTTT; v_gene: TRBV6-5; j_gene: TRBJ1-5; d_gene: -; abundance: -
CDR3aa: CASSRRRYPYEQYF; CDR3nt: TGTGCCAGCAGCCGCCGGAGGTACCCCTACGAGCAGTACTTC; v_gene: TRBV11-1; j_gene: TRBJ2-7; d_gene: -; abundance: -
CDR3aa: CASSLRGLAADTQYF; CDR3nt: TGTGCCAGCAGCTTGAGGGGACTAGCGGCCGATACGCAGTATTTT; v_gene: TRBV7-3; j_gene: TRBJ2-3; d_gene: TRBD2; abundance: -
CDR3aa: CASGPGTGWNYEQYF; CDR3nt: TGTGCTAGTGGTCCAGGGACAGGGTGGAACTACGAGCAGTACTTC; v_gene: TRBV12-5; j_gene: TRBJ2-7; d_gene: TRBD1; abundance: -
CDR3aa: CASSAGGEDTEAFF; CDR3nt: TGCGCCAGCAGTGCAGGGGGTGAGGACACTGAAGCTTTCTTT; v_gene: TRBV10-1; j_gene: TRBJ1-1; d_gene: TRBD1; abundance: -
CDR3aa: CASSPQVAGDYEQYF; CDR3nt: TGTGCCAGCAGCCCCCAGGTGGCGGGAGACTACGAGCAGTACTTC; v_gene: TRBV9; j_gene: TRBJ2-7; d_gene: TRBD2; abundance: -